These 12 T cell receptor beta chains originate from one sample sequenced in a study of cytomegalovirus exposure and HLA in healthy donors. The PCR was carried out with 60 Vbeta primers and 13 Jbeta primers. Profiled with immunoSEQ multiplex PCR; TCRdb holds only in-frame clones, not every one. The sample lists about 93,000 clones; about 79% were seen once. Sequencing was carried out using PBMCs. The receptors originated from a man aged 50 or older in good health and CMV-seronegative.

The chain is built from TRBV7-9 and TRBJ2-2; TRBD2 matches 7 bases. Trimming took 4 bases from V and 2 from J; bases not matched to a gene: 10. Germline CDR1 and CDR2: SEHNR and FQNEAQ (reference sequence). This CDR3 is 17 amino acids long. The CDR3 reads CASSSLGGTNNTGELFF. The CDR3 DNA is TGTGCCAGCAGCTCCTTGGGGGGGACCAATAACACCGGGGAGCTGTTTTTT.

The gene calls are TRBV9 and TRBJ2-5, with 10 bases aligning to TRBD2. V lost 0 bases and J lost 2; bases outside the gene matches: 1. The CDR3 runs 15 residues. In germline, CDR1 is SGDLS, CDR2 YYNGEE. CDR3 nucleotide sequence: TGTGCCAGCAGCGTAGTTAGCGGGAGGCAAGAGACCCAGTACTTC. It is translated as CASSVVSGRQETQYF.

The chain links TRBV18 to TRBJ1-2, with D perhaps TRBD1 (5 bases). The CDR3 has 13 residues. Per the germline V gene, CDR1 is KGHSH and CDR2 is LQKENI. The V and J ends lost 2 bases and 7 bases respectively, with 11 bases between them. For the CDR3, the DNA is TGTGCCAGCTCACCAGGAGGGGACGGTGGCTACACCTTC. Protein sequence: CASSPGGDGGYTF.

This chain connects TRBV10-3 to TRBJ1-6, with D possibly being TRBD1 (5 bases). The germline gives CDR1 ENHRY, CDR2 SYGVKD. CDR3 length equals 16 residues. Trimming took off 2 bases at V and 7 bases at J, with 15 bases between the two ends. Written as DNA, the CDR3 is TGTGCCATCAGTGAGAACGTGGGGGGTGGCAATTCACCCCTCCACTTT. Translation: CAISENVGGGNSPLHF.

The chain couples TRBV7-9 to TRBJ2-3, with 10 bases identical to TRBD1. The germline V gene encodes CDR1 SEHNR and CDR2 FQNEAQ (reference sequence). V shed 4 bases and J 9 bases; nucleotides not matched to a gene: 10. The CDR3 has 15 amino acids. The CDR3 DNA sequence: TGTGCCAGCAGCTCTCCTCCGGGACAGGGGTGGACGCAGTATTTT. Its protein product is CASSSPPGQGWTQYF.

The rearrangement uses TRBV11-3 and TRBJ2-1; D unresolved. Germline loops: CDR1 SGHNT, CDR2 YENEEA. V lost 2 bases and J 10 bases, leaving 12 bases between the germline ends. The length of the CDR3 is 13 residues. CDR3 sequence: CASSLTGSREQFF. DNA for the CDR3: TGTGCCAGCAGCTTAACTGGCTCCAGGGAGCAGTTCTTC. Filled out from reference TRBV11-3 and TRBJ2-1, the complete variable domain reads EAGVVQSPRYKIIEKKQPVAFWCNPISGHNTLYWYLQNLGQGPELLIRYENEEAVDDSQLPKDRFSAERLKGVDSTLKIQPAELGDSAVYLCASSLTGSREQFFGPGTRLTVL.

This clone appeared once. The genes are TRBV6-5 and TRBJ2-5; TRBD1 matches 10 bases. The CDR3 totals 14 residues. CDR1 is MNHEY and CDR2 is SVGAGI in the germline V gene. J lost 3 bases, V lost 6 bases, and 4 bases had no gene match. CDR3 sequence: CASSQTGGEETQYF. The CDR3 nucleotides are TGTGCCAGCAGCCAGACAGGGGGCGAAGAGACCCAGTACTTC.

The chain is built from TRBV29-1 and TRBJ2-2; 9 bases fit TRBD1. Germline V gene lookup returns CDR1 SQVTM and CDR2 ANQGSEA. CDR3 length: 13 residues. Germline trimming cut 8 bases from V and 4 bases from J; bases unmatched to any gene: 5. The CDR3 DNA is TGCAGCTCCACGACAGGGGGCACCGGGGAGCTGTTTTTT. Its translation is CSSTTGGTGELFF.

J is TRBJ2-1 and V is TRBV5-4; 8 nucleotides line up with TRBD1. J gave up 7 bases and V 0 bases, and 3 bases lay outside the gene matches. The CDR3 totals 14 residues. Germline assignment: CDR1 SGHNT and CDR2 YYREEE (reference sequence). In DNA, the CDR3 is TGTGCCAGCAGCTTGGGACAGGGGTTGAATGAGCAGTTCTTC. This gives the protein CASSLGQGLNEQFF.

The CDR3: CASSLDRGDWNEQFF. The CDR3 DNA follows: TGTGCCAGCTCATTGGACAGGGGGGATTGGAATGAGCAGTTCTTC. The V gene is TRBV18, the J gene TRBJ2-1, with 10 nucleotides matching TRBD1. The CDR3 covers 15 residues. Germline V gives CDR1 KGHSH, CDR2 LQKENI. V trimming: 5 bases; J trimming: 7 bases; junction bases outside the gene matches: 8.

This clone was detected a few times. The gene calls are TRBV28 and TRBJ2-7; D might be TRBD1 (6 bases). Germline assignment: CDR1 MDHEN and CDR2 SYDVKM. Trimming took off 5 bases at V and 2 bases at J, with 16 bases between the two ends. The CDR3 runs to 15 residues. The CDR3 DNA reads TGTGCCAGCAGTACCATCGGCAGGGGCCCCTACGAGCAGTACTTC. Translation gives CASSTIGRGPYEQYF.

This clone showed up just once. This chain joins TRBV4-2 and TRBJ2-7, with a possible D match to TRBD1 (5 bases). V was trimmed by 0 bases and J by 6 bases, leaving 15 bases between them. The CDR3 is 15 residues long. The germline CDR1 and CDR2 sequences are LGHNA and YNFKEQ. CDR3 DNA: TGTGCCAGCAGCCAAGATGGTCCAGGGTTCCGCGAGCAGTACTTC. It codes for CASSQDGPGFREQYF.